This TCR beta chain was sequenced in a study of cytomegalovirus exposure and HLA in healthy donors. Study-wide findings and caveats: In a later analysis, an Asian-associated ancestry cluster reportedly showed fewer N-insertions than the 666-donor mean. Later on, a genetic analysis was performed. It linked a missense variant in DCLRE1C with V- and J-gene trimming of TCR beta.

The PCR used 60 Vbeta and 13 Jbeta primers. Sequenced by immunoSEQ multiplex PCR; TCRdb stores in-frame clones only, minus some. Here the sample spans over 100,000 clones, 76% being singletons. Notes on this clone: Its cognate antigen is unknown.

The CDR3 is 20 residues long. The V and J ends lost 1 base and 1 base, in that order; junction bases with no gene match: 10. Germline lookup yields CDR1 KGHSH and CDR2 LQKENI. V gene TRBV18 combines with J gene TRBJ2-3; TRBD2 aligns across 14 bases. This TCR was sampled from a woman aged 45-60 years in good health and CMV-seropositive. The sample consisted of PBMCs. The CDR3, as DNA: TGTGCCAGCTCACCACTCCCGACTAGCGGGGGGGCCTCGGGCACAGATACGCAGTATTTT. It specifies CASSPLPTSGGASGTDTQYF.